These 8 T cell receptor beta chains were all obtained from the same sample, sequenced in a study of memory CD4+ T cells and cytomegalovirus serostatus. Using immunoSEQ multiplex PCR, the repertoire was profiled, and TCRdb retains in-frame clones only, with some absent. The sample records around 50,000 clones, about three quarters being singletons. The sort gate was single viable CD3+CD4+CD8-CD45RO+ cells for memory CD4+ T cells. What was sequenced was memory CD4+ T cells from blood. These receptors all stem from an adult in good health and CMV-seronegative.

This clone turned up a few times. The gene calls are TRBV7-2 and TRBJ1-5; no clear D. Germline V lookup: CDR1 SGHTA, CDR2 FQGNSA. With 3 bases removed from V and 1 base from J, the gap between germline ends came to 4 bases. This CDR3 spans 13 amino acids. CDR3 nucleotide sequence: TGTGCCAGCAGCTTTGGCAGCAATCAGCCCCAGCATTTT. Translation: CASSFGSNQPQHF.

This clone occurred a few times. This chain links TRBV20-1 with TRBJ1-1; D perhaps matches TRBD1 (5 bases). The V end was cut by 3 bases, the J end by 6 bases, with 8 bases between. The CDR3 is 11 amino acids. Germline V lookup: CDR1 DFQATT, CDR2 SNEGSKA (reference sequence). The CDR3 DNA reads as TGCAGTGCTAGGGGGGGGGCTGAAGCTTTCTTT. Its protein product is CSARGGAEAFF.

This chain joins TRBV12-1 and TRBJ1-5. TRBV12-1 is deemed a pseudogene. The CDR3 is made up of 17 amino acids. The CDR3 reads CASSFGQEPRSNQPQHF. For the CDR3, the DNA is TGTGCCAGCAGCTTTGGGCAGGAACCGCGGAGCAATCAGCCCCAGCATTTT.

This clone was observed once. The V gene is TRBV11-2, the J gene TRBJ2-6, with 9 bases that match TRBD1. V shed 5 bases and J 4 bases; nucleotides not matched to a gene: 6. The CDR3 has 16 residues. The germline CDR1 and CDR2 sequences are SGHAT and FQNNGV. In DNA form, the CDR3 reads TGTGCCAGCAGCCCTCAACAGGGGGCAGGGGCCAACGTCCTGACTTTC. Amino acids: CASSPQQGAGANVLTF.

This chain links TRBV5-1 with TRBJ2-1; no clear D. Trimming cost V 4 bases and J 4 bases, with 21 bases left between them. Germline V gives CDR1 SGHRS, CDR2 YFSETQ. The CDR3 is 17 residues long. The CDR3 reads CASSIFPGGFGYNEQFF. For the CDR3, the DNA is TGCGCCAGCAGCATATTTCCCGGTGGGTTTGGATACAATGAGCAGTTCTTC.

The V gene is TRBV27, the J gene TRBJ1-1; perhaps TRBD1 as D (6 bases). The CDR3 is made up of 14 amino acids. V was pared by 5 bases and J by 6 bases, with 16 bases between. Per the germline V gene, CDR1 is MNHEY and CDR2 is SMNVEV (reference sequence). CDR3 sequence reads: CASSRQGPDPEAFF. In DNA form, the CDR3 reads TGTGCCAGCAGTCGGCAGGGGCCGGACCCTGAAGCTTTCTTT.

V and J are TRBV11-2 and TRBJ1-1, with D perhaps matching TRBD1 (5 bases). Germline assignment: CDR1 SGHAT and CDR2 FQNNGV. With 0 bases removed from V and 1 base from J, the gap between germline ends came to 9 bases. This CDR3 has 15 amino acids. CDR3 DNA sequence: TGTGCCAGCAGCTTAGATCCAGGGCCGAACACTGAAGCTTTCTTT. Translating it yields CASSLDPGPNTEAFF.

The chain combines TRBV6-1 with TRBJ1-1; 7 positions match TRBD1. Losses at the gene ends were 0 bases for V and 1 base for J; bases not matched to a gene: 11. The CDR3 is made up of 18 amino acids. CDR1 is MNHNS and CDR2 is SASEGT in the germline V gene. CDR3: CASSEAIRGTATNTEAFF. The DNA for the CDR3 is TGTGCCAGCAGTGAAGCCATCCGGGGGACAGCCACGAACACTGAAGCTTTCTTT.